This TCR beta chain originates from a study of cytomegalovirus exposure and HLA in healthy donors. It was with 60 Vbeta and 13 Jbeta primers that the PCR ran. Sequencing was performed with immunoSEQ multiplex PCR; in TCRdb, only in-frame clones are kept and a portion is missing. This repertoire shows about 170,000 clones, around four fifths found once; its top ten account for approximately 13%. Per the germline V gene, CDR1 is MGHRA and CDR2 is YSYEKL. V gave up 4 bases and J gave up 0 bases; unmatched junction bases: 4. The CDR3 consists of 15 residues. The study, taken as a whole, reports: What TCR beta sequences reportedly achieved was accurate prediction of HLA-A and HLA-B alleles in most subjects. A later analysis reportedly found fewer N-insertions in an Asian-associated ancestry cluster than the approximately 700-donor mean.

Worth noting for this clone: Its cognate antigen is unknown.

Donors likely had unrecorded immune exposures despite being nominally healthy when sampled. The sample comprised PBMCs. V and J are TRBV4-1 and TRBJ2-5, with 8 bases that match TRBD2. This sequence was found in a woman aged 45-59 years in good health and CMV-seropositive. CDR3 in DNA: TGCGCCAGCAGCCTCGGGGGGGGAGACCAAGAGACCCAGTACTTC. Translated: CASSLGGGDQETQYF.